This T cell receptor (beta chain) is from a study of OX40 agonist ivuxolimab in advanced cancers. Study background: Every patient in dose escalation had hepatocellular carcinoma, melanoma, renal cell or head and neck cancer.

Study-level results: Some patients without response likewise showed low normalized clonal expansion. Patients with a partial response at 0.1-3.0 mg/kg had among the lowest clonal expansion.

Method: immunoSEQ multiplex PCR; TCRdb's copy keeps in-frame clones and lacks some. The repertoire has 60,000 or so clones, approximately 94% of them found once; the top ten carry around 20%. The CDR3 covers 17 residues. Looked up from germline, CDR1 is LNHDA and CDR2 is SQIVND (reference sequence). Trimming took off 0 bases at V and 1 base at J, with 14 bases between the two ends. Sampling times: baseline, cycle 4 day 1, cycle 7 day 1. This clone was recorded a few times. Its antigen is not identified. This TCR was sampled from an adult with an advanced solid tumor such as melanoma, head and neck, liver or kidney cancer. This material consisted of CD4+ or CD8+ T cells sorted from blood, taken in a trial of the OX40 agonist ivuxolimab. The chain joins TRBV19 to TRBJ2-3; D gene unclear. The CDR3 DNA sequence: TGTGCCAGTAGTATAGATCTTGGGTTAGGTGGCACAGATACGCAGTATTTT. Translation: CASSIDLGLGGTDTQYF.